Shown below are 28 T cell receptor beta chains from a single sample sequenced in a study of CD8+CD57+ T cells in acquired aplastic anemia. Patients who underwent sequencing had shown CD8+CD57+ cell expansion by flow cytometry. TCR beta VDJ and CDR3 profiling used genomic DNA as template. TCRdb itself ran the reads through MiXCR, one entry per CDR3 protein. Among 150,000 to 200,000 distinct CDR3 sequences listed, roughly 50% were seen once. Sequencing used sorted CD4+, CD8+, or CD8+CD57+ T cells (not recorded which) from PBMCs. All receptors derive from a human donor with aplastic anemia.

This chain joins TRBV14 and TRBJ2-1, with D perhaps matching TRBD2 (6 bases). CDR3 size: 14 residues. Between the trimmed V and J ends, which lost 4 bases and 10 bases, there was a span of 17 bases. CDR1 is SGHDN, CDR2 FVKESK, per germline. The CDR3 spells CASSPGLPEREQFF. The CDR3 DNA is TGTGCCAGCAGCCCGGGACTTCCCGAGAGAGAGCAGTTCTTC.

This chain uses TRBV6-5 with TRBJ2-3; D uncertain. The V gene's germline CDR1 is MNHEY and CDR2 SVGAGI. This CDR3 spans 14 amino acids. Trimming shortened V by 3 bases and J by 4 bases, and 11 bases separated the two germline ends. In nucleotides, the CDR3 is TGTGCCAGCAGTTATCGTGGAGAGGCAGATACGCAGTATTTT. This sequence encodes CASSYRGEADTQYF.

This clonotype was found many times. V and J are TRBV24-1 and TRBJ2-7; 7 bases match TRBD2. V lost 9 bases and J lost 6; bases outside the gene matches: 7. The CDR3 contains 12 residues. Germline CDR1 and CDR2: KGHDR and SFDVKD. This CDR3 reads CATQGGILEQYF. The CDR3 DNA sequence: TGTGCCACCCAGGGAGGGATCCTCGAGCAGTACTTC.

This sequence joins TRBV6-2 or TRBV6-3 and TRBJ1-5; TRBD1 is a possible D gene (5 bases). The germline V gene has CDR1 MNHEY and CDR2 SVGEGT. V lost 2 bases and J lost 4, with 15 bases in between. The CDR3 is made up of 16 amino acids. The CDR3 spells CASSYLGRQNNQPQHF. In DNA form, the CDR3 reads TGTGCCAGCAGTTACCTTGGGCGACAGAATAATCAGCCCCAGCATTTT.

This clonotype was counted at least ten times. The chain joins TRBV24-1 to TRBJ1-4; 8 bases agree with TRBD1. The germline V gene has CDR1 KGHDR and CDR2 SFDVKD. V lost 8 bases to trimming and J lost 7 bases; unmatched junction nucleotides: 20. CDR3 length: 18 amino acids. CDR3 loop: CATNYRGVVEVVCEKLFF. In DNA form, the CDR3 reads TGTGCCACCAACTACAGGGGGGTGGTTGAGGTCGTGTGTGAAAAACTGTTTTTT.

V usage is TRBV24-1 and J usage is TRBJ1-2, with TRBD1 as a possible D gene (5 bases). Trimming removed 5 bases at V and 8 bases at J, with 20 bases between. The CDR3 totals 15 residues. CDR1 and CDR2 (germline): KGHDR, SFDVKD. This CDR3 is CATSAREGTVDGYTF. The CDR3 DNA is TGTGCCACCAGTGCTAGAGAAGGGACCGTGGACGGCTACACCTTC.

The CDR3 region has the DNA TGTGCCAGCAGTGGGTCGGTTGTTCCTACGAAGCAGTACTTC. Translating gives CASSGSVVPTKQYF. The V gene is TRBV25-1, the J gene TRBJ2-7; the D is unclear. Germline CDR1 is MGHDK and CDR2 is SYGVNS. The CDR3 consists of 14 residues. V was trimmed by 4 bases and J by 8 bases, leaving 18 bases between them.

The V gene is TRBV2, the J gene TRBJ2-5; perhaps TRBD2 as D (5 bases). This CDR3 has 15 residues. V lost 8 bases, J lost 1 base, and 17 bases lay in between. Germline V gene data show CDR1 as SNHLY and CDR2 as FYNNEI. CDR3 in amino acids: CASGNNPGFQETQYF. In DNA form, the CDR3 reads TGTGCCAGCGGGAATAACCCGGGGTTCCAAGAGACCCAGTACTTC.

Remarks on this clonotype: One end of the junction does not line up with germline, which may come from a read error. The chain links TRBV2 to TRBJ2-7, with D perhaps TRBD2 (5 bases). The CDR3 has 14 residues. The germline CDR1 and CDR2 sequences are SNHLY and FYNNEI. The CDR3 protein is CASGETTTPYGQYF. DNA of the CDR3: TGTGCCAGCGGTGAGACTACCACCCCTTACGGGCAGTACTTC.

Ten or more counts support this clonotype. This chain uses TRBV11-3 with TRBJ2-1; 12 nucleotides line up with TRBD2. This CDR3 contains 15 residues. The germline V gene encodes CDR1 SGHNT and CDR2 YENEEA. V lost 0 bases to trimming and J lost 7 bases; unmatched junction nucleotides: 1. CDR3 residues: CASSLELAGGNEQFF. The CDR3 nucleotides are TGTGCCAGCAGCTTAGAACTAGCGGGAGGAAATGAGCAGTTCTTC.

This rearrangement joins TRBV3-1 to TRBJ1-2; possibly TRBD1 for D (6 bases). Trimming left V 0 bases short and J 5 bases short, with 16 bases between. The germline gives CDR1 LGHDT, CDR2 YNNKEL (reference sequence). The CDR3 has 16 residues. The CDR3 DNA reads TGTGCCAGCAGCCAAGATTTCCAGGGGCCCACGTATGGCTACACCTTC. Protein: CASSQDFQGPTYGYTF.

The chain links TRBV2 to TRBJ1-1, with TRBD1 as a possible D gene (6 bases). V dropped 5 bases and J dropped 2 bases, with 15 bases sitting between them. Germline CDR1 SNHLY, CDR2 FYNNEI. The CDR3 is 15 amino acids. The CDR3 loop reads CASSPNWGGNTEAFF. CDR3 bases: TGTGCCAGCAGTCCCAATTGGGGGGGCAACACTGAAGCTTTCTTT. The full variable domain, its missing parts supplied by reference TRBV2 and TRBJ1-1, is EPEVTQTPSHQVTQMGQEVILRCVPISNHLYFYWYRQILGQKVEFLVSFYNNEISEKSEIFDDQFSVERPDGSNFTLKIRSTKLEDSAMYFCASSPNWGGNTEAFFGQGTRLTVV.

The rearrangement joins TRBV20-1 to TRBJ2-1; perhaps TRBD1 as D (6 bases). CDR1 DFQATT and CDR2 SNEGSKA come from the germline V gene (reference sequence). This CDR3 region has 13 residues. Trimming removed 2 bases from V and 9 bases from J, with 14 bases in between. The CDR3 nucleotides are TGCAGTGCTAGAACGCAGGGGATCAGTGAGCAGTTCTTC. Protein product: CSARTQGISEQFF.

The V gene is TRBV18, the J gene TRBJ2-3; TRBD1 might be the D (5 bases). The CDR3 consists of 15 residues. CDR1 KGHSH and CDR2 LQKENI come from the germline V gene. The V end was cut by 2 bases, the J end by 2 bases, with 11 bases between. CDR3 amino acids: CASSPGAPPTDTQYF. The DNA of the CDR3 is TGTGCCAGCTCACCAGGGGCGCCACCCACAGATACGCAGTATTTT.

Points on this clonotype: Given a much more abundant clone one base away, this may be a read error. This chain links TRBV2 with TRBJ2-3; TRBD2 agrees at 7 bases. CDR3 size: 16 residues. Looked up from germline, CDR1 is SNHLY and CDR2 is FYNNEI. The CDR3, as DNA: TGTGCCAGCGGTGGGGGGGGAATTCCTAGCACAGATACGCGGTATTTT. Protein sequence: CASGGGGIPSTDTRYF.

This clonotype occurred many times. V and J are TRBV2 and TRBJ2-3; no clear D. The CDR3 is 12 residues long. Germline-derived CDR1 and CDR2 are SNHLY and FYNNEI. Trimming left V 6 bases short and J 1 base short, with 5 bases between. CDR3 bases: TGTGCCAGCAGAATTGGCACAGATACGCAGTATTTT. Protein: CASRIGTDTQYF.

The chain uses TRBV24-1 and TRBJ1-1, with TRBD1 as a possible D gene (5 bases). The germline V gene has CDR1 KGHDR and CDR2 SFDVKD. The V end lost 8 bases, the J end lost 3 bases, and 21 bases lay between the germline ends. This CDR3 is 16 amino acids long. CDR3 region: CATTFDGRGEDTEAFF. In nucleotides, the CDR3 is TGTGCCACCACATTCGATGGTAGAGGGGAGGACACTGAAGCTTTCTTT.

This chain joins TRBV30 and TRBJ1-1; D gene ambiguous. The CDR3 extends over 12 amino acids. Trimming shortened V by 0 bases and J by 4 bases, and 6 bases separated the two germline ends. Germline CDR1 and CDR2: GTSNPN and SVGIG (reference sequence). CDR3 sequence reads: CAWSVLSTEAFF. CDR3 DNA: TGTGCCTGGAGTGTTTTGAGCACTGAAGCTTTCTTT.

This clonotype has only a few counts. The DNA for the CDR3 is TGTGCCAGCAGCGTAGAAGCGTGGGTGAACACTGAAGCTTTCTTT. Its translation: CASSVEAWVNTEAFF. V is TRBV9 and J is TRBJ1-1; no definite D call. Germline CDR1 and CDR2: SGDLS and YYNGEE. V lost 0 bases and J lost 0, with 9 bases in between. This CDR3 is built from 15 residues.

Only a few counts were recorded for this clonotype. The V and J genes are TRBV10-3 and TRBJ2-7; the D is unclear. Germline values: CDR1 ENHRY, CDR2 SYGVKD. CDR3 size: 14 residues. The V and J ends lost 0 bases and 3 bases respectively, with 9 bases between them. Written as DNA, the CDR3 is TGTGCCATCAGTGAGTCGATGGCGCTCTACGAGCAGTACTTC. Translating gives CAISESMALYEQYF.

This clonotype was counted once. This rearrangement joins TRBV20-1 to TRBJ2-7; 9 bases agree with TRBD2. Germline loops: CDR1 DFQATT, CDR2 SNEGSKA (reference sequence). The CDR3 extends over 15 amino acids. J gave up 7 bases and V 2 bases, and 12 bases lay outside the gene matches. Here the CDR3 reads CSARTLLAGEGEQYF. In DNA form, the CDR3 reads TGCAGTGCTAGAACCCTACTAGCGGGCGAGGGGGAGCAGTACTTC.

The chain couples TRBV7-9 to TRBJ2-7; 7 nucleotides line up with TRBD1. The germline V gene has CDR1 SEHNR and CDR2 FQNEAQ (reference sequence). With V trimmed by 4 bases and J by 7 bases, 10 bases remained unmatched. This CDR3 has 14 residues. This CDR3 is CASSSGTAAWEQYF. The CDR3 DNA reads TGTGCCAGCAGCTCCGGGACAGCAGCCTGGGAGCAGTACTTC. Complete variable domain (other parts from reference TRBV7-9 and TRBJ2-7): DTGVSQNPRHKITKRGQNVTFRCDPISEHNRLYWYRQTLGQGPEFLTYFQNEAQLEKSRLLSDRFSAERPKGSFSTLEIQRTEQGDSAMYLCASSSGTAAWEQYFGPGTRLTVT.

The J gene is TRBJ2-7, the V gene TRBV7-6; D might be TRBD1 (5 bases). The CDR3 runs to 15 residues. From germline, CDR1 is SGHVS and CDR2 FNYEAQ. Trimming stripped 0 bases from V and 1 base from J, with 10 bases between. CDR3 loop: CASSLALDTSYEQYF. CDR3 nucleotides: TGTGCCAGCAGCTTAGCGCTGGACACTTCCTACGAGCAGTACTTC.

CDR3 region: CATSDPRTSDTQYF. DNA for the CDR3: TGTGCCACCAGTGATCCTCGGACTTCTGATACGCAGTATTTT. This chain joins TRBV24-1 and TRBJ2-3; the D gene is possibly TRBD2 (5 bases). Trimming stripped 3 bases from V and 6 bases from J, with 12 bases between. This CDR3 region has 14 residues. Germline lookup yields CDR1 KGHDR and CDR2 SFDVKD.

Concerning this clonotype: The junction differs from germline at one of its ends, possibly a read error. This chain links TRBV20-1 with TRBJ2-3; D remains ambiguous. Germline V gene data show CDR1 as DFQATT and CDR2 as SNEGSKA (reference sequence). The CDR3 is 14 residues long. The CDR3 DNA reads TGTAGTGCTAGGCACTTCTTCGGCACAGATACGCAGTATTTT. It codes for CSARHFFGTDTQYF.

This sequence joins TRBV25-1 and TRBJ2-5; D call uncertain. Trimming left V 10 bases short and J 0 bases short, with 12 bases between. There are 13 residues in the CDR3. Germline V gene lookup returns CDR1 MGHDK and CDR2 SYGVNS. The CDR3 loop reads CAMAPSNQETQYF. The CDR3 DNA follows: TGTGCCATGGCGCCCTCCAACCAAGAGACCCAGTACTTC.

This clonotype was seen at least ten times. The chain links TRBV7-3 to TRBJ2-7; 8 bases are a match to TRBD2. The V and J ends lost 0 bases and 4 bases, in that order; junction bases with no gene match: 20. Germline V gene data show CDR1 as SGHTA and CDR2 as FQGTGA. The CDR3 runs 20 residues. The CDR3 coding sequence is TGTGCCAGCAGCTTAACGGTTAAGGCGCTCCGACTAGCGTGGGCATACGAGCAGTACTTC. As protein: CASSLTVKALRLAWAYEQYF. The full variable domain, in which reference TRBV7-3 and TRBJ2-7 provide the parts outside the CDR3, is GAGVSQTPSNKVTEKGKYVELRCDPISGHTALYWYRQSLGQGPEFLIYFQGTGAADDSGLPNDRFFAVRPEGSVSTLKIQRTERGDSAVYLCASSLTVKALRLAWAYEQYFGPGTRLTVT.

Regarding this clonotype: A much larger clone lies one base from this, so it may be a read error. This rearrangement joins TRBV9 to TRBJ2-1; unclear D gene. The CDR3 consists of 16 residues. Germline V gene sequence: CDR1 SGDLS, CDR2 YYNGEE. CDR3 bases: TGTGCCAGCAGCTTACCGCACCCCGGATTGAGCAATGAGCAGTCCTTC. Translation gives CASSLPHPGLSNEQSF.